The 24 T cell receptor beta chains below come from one sample, sequenced in a study of blood T cell repertoires in COVID-19. Assay: immunoSEQ multiplex PCR; the TCRdb copy retains only in-frame clones and omits some. Of 230,000 or so clones in the sample, 89% are singletons; the top ten hold 3.5% to 5%. Sequencing was carried out using peripheral blood. The receptors originated from a woman in her thirties or forties who had recovered from COVID-19.

The chain couples TRBV4-3 to TRBJ1-2; 8 bases are a match to TRBD1. V dropped 1 base and J dropped 4; count of bases not matched to a gene: 17. This CDR3 is built from 19 residues. The germline CDR1 and CDR2 sequences are LGHNA and YSLEER. CDR3 nucleotides: TGCGCCAGCAGCCAAGCCTCCTTTCGGGCAGGGGGCTGGGGCTATGGCTACACCTTC. Protein: CASSQASFRAGGWGYGYTF.

This chain connects TRBV5-6 to TRBJ1-6, with D tentatively TRBD1 (6 bases). Germline V CDR1 and CDR2: SGHDT, YYEEEE. The CDR3 consists of 16 residues. V was clipped by 1 base and J by 7 bases, with 15 bases between them. The CDR3, as DNA: TGTGCCAGCAGCTTGCGTGGTTCAGGGGTCAATTCACCCCTCCACTTT. Amino acids: CASSLRGSGVNSPLHF.

The chain combines TRBV11-2 with TRBJ1-1; 7 bases fit TRBD1. The CDR3 spans 17 residues. Germline V lookup: CDR1 SGHAT, CDR2 FQNNGV. The V and J ends lost 3 bases and 4 bases, in that order; junction bases with no gene match: 14. In DNA, the CDR3 is TGTGCCAGCAGCTTCCCAGGAGGGGGCGCCGGGTTCACTGAAGCTTTCTTT. Amino acids: CASSFPGGGAGFTEAFF. The whole variable domain, filled in from reference TRBV11-2 and TRBJ1-1, reads EAGVAQSPRYKIIEKRQSVAFWCNPISGHATLYWYQQILGQGPKLLIQFQNNGVVDDSQLPKDRFSAERLKGVDSTLKIQPAKLEDSAVYLCASSFPGGGAGFTEAFFGQGTRLTVV.

The chain carries TRBV27 and TRBJ2-1; tentative D call: TRBD1 (6 bases). Per the germline V gene, CDR1 is MNHEY and CDR2 is SMNVEV (reference sequence). The CDR3 totals 14 residues. Between the trimmed V and J ends, which lost 6 bases and 4 bases, there was a span of 13 bases. Here the CDR3 DNA reads TGTGCCAGCAGCCCGACAGGCGAGTACAATGAGCAGTTCTTC. Translation: CASSPTGEYNEQFF.

The chain has TRBV9 and TRBJ2-1; TRBD2 agrees at 12 bases. Germline loops: CDR1 SGDLS, CDR2 YYNGEE. V lost 4 bases, J lost 7 bases, and 12 bases stayed unmatched. The CDR3 is 17 residues long. In DNA, the CDR3 is TGTGCCAGCAGCACATTGCTAGCGGGAGGGCCGGGGAATGAGCAGTTCTTC. Protein sequence: CASSTLLAGGPGNEQFF.

The chain has TRBV6-5 and TRBJ1-2; weak D call: TRBD1 (6 bases). CDR1 is MNHEY, CDR2 SVGAGI, per germline. This CDR3 is built from 14 residues. V was cut by 7 bases and J by 7 bases, with 19 bases left in between. CDR3 amino acids: CASTEGGPGAGYTF. The CDR3 DNA follows: TGTGCCAGCACCGAGGGGGGGCCTGGGGCTGGCTACACCTTC.

The V gene is TRBV18, the J gene TRBJ1-4; 10 bases match TRBD1. Germline V gives CDR1 KGHSH, CDR2 LQKENI. The CDR3 runs 15 residues. Trimming cost V 3 bases and J 5 bases; bases outside gene matches: 3. The CDR3 loop reads CASSPLGQGNEKLFF. Here the CDR3 DNA reads TGTGCCAGCTCACCCCTGGGACAGGGGAATGAAAAACTGTTTTTT. Based on the CDR3 plus reference TRBV18 and TRBJ1-4, the full variable domain is NAGVMQNPRHLVRRRGQEARLRCSPMKGHSHVYWYRQLPEEGLKFMVYLQKENIIDESGMPKERFSAEFPKEGPSILRIQQVVRGDSAAYFCASSPLGQGNEKLFFGSGTQLSVL.

J is TRBJ2-1 and V is TRBV9, with D possibly being TRBD2 (7 bases). V dropped 3 bases and J dropped 4 bases, with 20 bases sitting between them. Germline V lookup: CDR1 SGDLS, CDR2 YYNGEE. This CDR3 has 17 residues. The CDR3 DNA sequence: TGTGCCAGCAGCGCCGAGGGGGGGAGCGGGCCGTACAATGAGCAGTTCTTC. This translates into CASSAEGGSGPYNEQFF.

V is TRBV10-1 and J is TRBJ2-5, with 7 positions matching TRBD1. V gave up 6 bases and J gave up 3 bases; unmatched junction bases: 4. Germline assignment: CDR1 WNHNN and CDR2 SYGVQD (reference sequence). The CDR3 covers 13 residues. The CDR3 DNA is TGCGCCAGCAGCAACACAGGGGAAGAGACCCAGTACTTC. Amino acids: CASSNTGEETQYF.

The chain combines TRBV28 with TRBJ2-3, with TRBD1 matching over 8 bases. The CDR3 has 16 residues. V trimming: 6 bases; J trimming: 2 bases; junction bases outside the gene matches: 10. From germline, CDR1 is MDHEN and CDR2 SYDVKM. Here the CDR3 DNA reads TGTGCCAGCAGCTCCTTAGGGACAGGAGACACAGATACGCAGTATTTT. Protein sequence: CASSSLGTGDTDTQYF. Full variable domain (outside the CDR3, taken from reference TRBV28 and TRBJ2-3): DVKVTQSSRYLVKRTGEKVFLECVQDMDHENMFWYRQDPGLGLRLIYFSYDVKMKEKGDIPEGYSVSREKKERFSLILESASTNQTSMYLCASSSLGTGDTDTQYFGPGTRLTVL.

The chain employs TRBV11-2 and TRBJ2-2; 8 bases are shared with TRBD2. The length of the CDR3 is 17 residues. Germline V lookup: CDR1 SGHAT, CDR2 FQNNGV. With V trimmed by 8 bases and J by 8 bases, 19 bases remained unmatched. The CDR3 DNA reads as TGTGCCAGCTGCGATCACGGCGGGGGGTCAATCATTGGGGAGCTGTTTTTT. As protein: CASCDHGGGSIIGELFF.

The genes are TRBV9 and TRBJ1-2; 8 nucleotides match TRBD1. The trim removed 0 bases at V and 2 bases at J, leaving 3 bases unmatched. Germline V gene data show CDR1 as SGDLS and CDR2 as YYNGEE. The CDR3 spans 15 residues. The CDR3, as DNA: TGTGCCAGCAGCGTAGGCCAGGGGGCGAACTATGGCTACACCTTC. Encoded protein: CASSVGQGANYGYTF. Using reference TRBV9 and TRBJ1-2 for the parts outside the CDR3, the full variable domain is DSGVTQTPKHLITATGQRVTLRCSPRSGDLSVYWYQQSLDQGLQFLIQYYNGEERAKGNILERFSAQQFPDLHSELNLSSLELGDSALYFCASSVGQGANYGYTFGSGTRLTVV.

The rearrangement uses TRBV10-2 and TRBJ2-3, with 10 positions matching TRBD2. The J segment lost 1 base and the V segment lost 7 bases, leaving 8 bases of the junction unmatched. The CDR3 spans 16 residues. Germline CDR1 is WSHSY and CDR2 is SAAADI. The DNA for the CDR3 is TGCGCCAGCACACCAGCGGGAGGGCCCGGCACAGATACGCAGTATTTT. Its protein product is CASTPAGGPGTDTQYF.

The sample holds one count of this clone. The gene calls are TRBV18 and TRBJ2-1; D is perhaps TRBD2 (5 bases). Trimming removed 1 base at V and 5 bases at J, with 9 bases between. The CDR3 runs 14 residues. Germline V gene sequence: CDR1 KGHSH, CDR2 LQKENI. Here the CDR3 reads CASSPQRGHNEQFF. The CDR3 DNA is TGTGCCAGCTCACCACAACGAGGGCACAATGAGCAGTTCTTC.

The chain employs TRBV25-1 and TRBJ2-7; the D is unclear. Germline lookup yields CDR1 MGHDK and CDR2 SYGVNS. The CDR3 sequence is 11 residues long. Between the trimmed V and J ends, which lost 7 bases and 3 bases, there was a span of 7 bases. CDR3 region: CASTRNYEQYF. Written as DNA, the CDR3 is TGTGCCAGCACTAGAAACTACGAGCAGTACTTC.

This chain links TRBV19 with TRBJ1-1; 9 bases line up with TRBD1. V lost 5 bases to trimming and J lost 1 base; unmatched junction nucleotides: 8. The germline V gene has CDR1 LNHDA and CDR2 SQIVND (reference sequence). This CDR3 spans 16 amino acids. The CDR3 sequence: CASSSNYRGPNTEAFF. CDR3 coding DNA: TGTGCCAGTAGTTCTAACTACAGGGGGCCGAACACTGAAGCTTTCTTT.

This chain links TRBV19 with TRBJ2-7, with TRBD2 matching over 11 bases. This CDR3 region has 15 residues. The junction had 9 bases not matched to a gene; V was cut back by 5 bases and J by 6 bases. Germline CDR1 is LNHDA and CDR2 is SQIVND (reference sequence). CDR3 bases: TGTGCCAGTAGTCCGAGGGGACTAGCGGATTCCGAGCAGTACGTC. Its translation: CASSPRGLADSEQYV.

The chain couples TRBV12-3 or TRBV12-4 to TRBJ1-1; unclear D gene. Deletions cut 1 base from V and 4 bases from J, with 7 bases between. The CDR3 covers 13 residues. CDR3 in amino acids: CASSLVGSTEAFF. The CDR3 bases are TGTGCCAGCAGTTTAGTAGGGAGCACTGAAGCTTTCTTT.

A few counts support this clone. The chain joins TRBV6-5 to TRBJ1-1; TRBD1 agrees at 7 bases. The CDR3 loop spans 13 amino acids. The J segment lost 3 bases and the V segment lost 5 bases, leaving 3 bases of the junction unmatched. Germline V gives CDR1 MNHEY, CDR2 SVGAGI. This CDR3 reads CASSQGGDTEAFF. In nucleotides, the CDR3 is TGTGCCAGCAGTCAGGGGGGAGACACTGAAGCTTTCTTT.

This sequence joins TRBV4-1 and TRBJ1-5, with D perhaps TRBD1 (6 bases). V gave up 5 bases and J gave up 3 bases, with 11 bases separating them. Germline loops: CDR1 MGHRA, CDR2 YSYEKL. The CDR3 is 14 residues long. This CDR3 reads CASSGDRFNQPQHF. The CDR3, as DNA: TGCGCCAGCAGCGGTGACAGGTTCAATCAGCCCCAGCATTTT.

The rearrangement links TRBV7-9 to TRBJ2-2; D gene ambiguous. Looked up from germline, CDR1 is SEHNR and CDR2 is FQNEAQ (reference sequence). There are 14 residues in the CDR3. The V gene lost 1 base and the J gene lost 4 bases, with 7 bases spanning the gap. CDR3 amino acids: CASSLGISTGELFF. CDR3 DNA sequence: TGTGCCAGCAGCTTAGGAATTAGCACCGGGGAGCTGTTTTTT.

V and J are TRBV7-9 and TRBJ2-7, with 7 nucleotides matching TRBD2. The V segment lost 3 bases and the J segment 5 bases; nucleotides outside the gene matches: 16. CDR1 and CDR2 (germline): SEHNR, FQNEAQ (reference sequence). The CDR3 runs to 17 residues. The CDR3: CASSFFSGPGRSNEQYV. In DNA form, the CDR3 reads TGTGCCAGCAGCTTTTTTAGCGGGCCGGGGCGGTCTAACGAGCAGTACGTC.

The V and J genes are TRBV28 and TRBJ2-5; 9 positions match TRBD1. CDR1 and CDR2 (germline): MDHEN, SYDVKM. The J segment lost 1 base and the V segment lost 9 bases, leaving 6 bases of the junction unmatched. This CDR3 is 14 amino acids long. The CDR3 spells CARIPDRGQETQYF. The CDR3 DNA reads as TGTGCCAGGATACCGGACAGGGGCCAAGAGACCCAGTACTTC.

The rearrangement links TRBV5-4 to TRBJ2-7, with TRBD1 identical over 8 bases. This CDR3 spans 14 amino acids. Trimming cost V 2 bases and J 6 bases; bases outside gene matches: 7. Germline lookup yields CDR1 SGHNT and CDR2 YYREEE (reference sequence). CDR3 protein: CASSLMDRVLEQYF. In nucleotides, the CDR3 is TGTGCCAGCAGCTTAATGGACAGGGTGCTCGAGCAGTACTTC.